Sequencing of this T cell receptor beta chain was carried out in a study of blood T cell repertoires in COVID-19. Across the study: From T cells, B-cell-depleted T cells, or PBMCs came the material, which was cDNA or gDNA.

Original processing notes: Cell counts per sample came from amplifying reference gene primers. Method: immunoSEQ multiplex PCR; TCRdb's copy keeps in-frame clones and lacks some. The DNA was the basis for D and trimming; V, J and clone size are from that table. The sample consists of about 300,000 clones, 80% to 90% of them appearing once. Germline loops: CDR1 SGHRS, CDR2 YFSETQ. CDR3 length equals 15 residues. V was clipped by 4 bases and J by 0 bases, with 11 bases between them. The source is a man younger than 30 who had recovered from COVID-19. V and J are TRBV5-1 and TRBJ2-1; D is possibly TRBD2 (5 bases). Input material: peripheral blood. This CDR3 is CASSDGLSSYNEQFF. The CDR3 DNA reads TGCGCCAGCAGCGACGGACTTAGCTCCTACAATGAGCAGTTCTTC.